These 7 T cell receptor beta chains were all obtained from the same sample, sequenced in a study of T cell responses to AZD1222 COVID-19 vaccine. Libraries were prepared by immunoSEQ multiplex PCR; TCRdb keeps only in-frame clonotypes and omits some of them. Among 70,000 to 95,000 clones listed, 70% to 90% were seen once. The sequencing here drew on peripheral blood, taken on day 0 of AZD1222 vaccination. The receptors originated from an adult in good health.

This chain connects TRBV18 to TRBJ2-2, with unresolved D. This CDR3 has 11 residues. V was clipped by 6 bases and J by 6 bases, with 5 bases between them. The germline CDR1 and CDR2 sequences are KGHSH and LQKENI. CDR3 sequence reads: CASSRPGELFF. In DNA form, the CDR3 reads TGTGCCAGCTCCCGTCCCGGGGAGCTGTTTTTT.

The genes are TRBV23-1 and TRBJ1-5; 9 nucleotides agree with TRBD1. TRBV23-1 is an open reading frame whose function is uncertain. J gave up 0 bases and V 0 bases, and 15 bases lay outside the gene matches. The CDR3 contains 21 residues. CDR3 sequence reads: CASSQSLRTGAPPYSNQPQHF. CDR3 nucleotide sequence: TGCGCCAGCAGTCAATCCCTTAGGACAGGGGCCCCCCCTTATAGCAATCAGCCCCAGCATTTT.

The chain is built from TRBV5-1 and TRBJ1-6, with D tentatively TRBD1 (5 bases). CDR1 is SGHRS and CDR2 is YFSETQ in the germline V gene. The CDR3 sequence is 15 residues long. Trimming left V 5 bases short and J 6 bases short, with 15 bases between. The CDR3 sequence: CASRVGEGSNSPLHF. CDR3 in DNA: TGCGCCAGCAGGGTAGGGGAGGGTTCTAATTCACCCCTCCACTTT.

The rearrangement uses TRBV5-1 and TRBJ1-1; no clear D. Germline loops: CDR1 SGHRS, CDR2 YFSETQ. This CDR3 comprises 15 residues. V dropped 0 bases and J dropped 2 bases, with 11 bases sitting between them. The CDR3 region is CASSLVSGSNTEAFF. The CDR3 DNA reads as TGCGCCAGCAGCTTGGTGTCAGGTAGCAACACTGAAGCTTTCTTT.

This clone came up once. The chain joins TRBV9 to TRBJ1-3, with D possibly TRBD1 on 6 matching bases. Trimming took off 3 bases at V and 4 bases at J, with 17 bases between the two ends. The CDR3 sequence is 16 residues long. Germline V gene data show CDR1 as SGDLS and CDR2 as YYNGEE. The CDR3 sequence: CASSAPGHKNGNTIYF. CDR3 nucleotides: TGTGCCAGCAGCGCTCCGGGACACAAAAACGGAAACACCATATATTTT.

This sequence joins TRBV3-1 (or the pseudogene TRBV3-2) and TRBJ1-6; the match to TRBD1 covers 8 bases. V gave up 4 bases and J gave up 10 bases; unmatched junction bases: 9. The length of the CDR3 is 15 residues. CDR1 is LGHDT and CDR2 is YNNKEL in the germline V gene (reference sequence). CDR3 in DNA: TGTGCCAGCAGCCCCTTACCCGGGACAGGCTCACCCCTCCACTTT. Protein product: CASSPLPGTGSPLHF.

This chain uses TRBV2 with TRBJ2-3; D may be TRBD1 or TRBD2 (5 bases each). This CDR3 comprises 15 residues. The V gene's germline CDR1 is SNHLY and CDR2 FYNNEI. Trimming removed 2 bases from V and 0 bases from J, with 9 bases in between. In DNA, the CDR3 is TGTGCCAGCAGTGAATTTGGGGGTAGCACAGATACGCAGTATTTT. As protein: CASSEFGGSTDTQYF.